This T cell receptor (beta chain) was identified in a study of cytomegalovirus exposure and HLA in healthy donors. 13 Jbeta primers and 60 Vbeta primers were used for the PCR. Only in-frame clones appear in the TCRdb table, and some are missing; sequencing was by immunoSEQ multiplex PCR. The sample shows fewer than 90,000 clones, 78% of them seen only once. The CDR3 loop spans 17 amino acids. V shed 2 bases, J shed 2 bases, and the junction held 4 bases outside the gene matches. Germline CDR1 and CDR2: LNHNV and YYDKDF (reference sequence). Worth noting for this clone: What it recognizes is unknown.

Study-level points and caveats: Presence/absence analyses rested on an assumption that sequencing depth was roughly uniform across donors. The listing of roughly 160 TCR beta chains classed them as cytomegalovirus-associated.

The sample taken for sequencing was PBMCs. The J gene is TRBJ2-3, the V gene TRBV15, with 13 bases that match TRBD2. The TCR sequence derives from a male donor in good health and CMV-seropositive. CDR3 DNA sequence: TGTGCCACCAGCAGATCTGGACTAGCGGGGGTCACAGATACGCAGTATTTT. It encodes CATSRSGLAGVTDTQYF.